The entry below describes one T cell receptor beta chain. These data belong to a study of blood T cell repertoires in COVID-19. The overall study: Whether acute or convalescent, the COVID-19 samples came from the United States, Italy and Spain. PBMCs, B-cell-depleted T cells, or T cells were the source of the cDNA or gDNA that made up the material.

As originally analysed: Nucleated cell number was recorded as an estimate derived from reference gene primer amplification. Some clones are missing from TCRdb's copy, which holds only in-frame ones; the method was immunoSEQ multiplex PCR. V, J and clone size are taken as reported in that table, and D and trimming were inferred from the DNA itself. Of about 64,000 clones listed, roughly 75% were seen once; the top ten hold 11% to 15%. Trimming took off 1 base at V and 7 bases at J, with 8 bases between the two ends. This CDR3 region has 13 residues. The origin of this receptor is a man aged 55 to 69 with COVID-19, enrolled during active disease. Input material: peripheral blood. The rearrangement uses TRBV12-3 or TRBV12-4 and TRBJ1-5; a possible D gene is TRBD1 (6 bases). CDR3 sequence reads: CASSLGQAQPQHF. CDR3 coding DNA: TGTGCCAGCAGTTTAGGACAGGCACAGCCCCAGCATTTT.